A single sample is the source of the 32 T cell receptor beta chains below, sequenced in a study of graft-versus-host responses after intestinal transplantation (dated by TCRdb to 2020 to 2022). The library was built by means of the immunoSEQ multiplex PCR assay. TCRdb took this table from immuneACCESS and kept in-frame rearrangements with V and J called. Such tables lack part of the clones; where checked against another copy, unresolved V genes explain under half of the gap, and the rest is unexplained. The sample records roughly 51,000 clones, more than 70% of which are singletons. Clones ranked in the top ten supply approximately 0.56% of the sample. For these receptors, no antigen is known. Taken with the paper, the label for time point translates to: cells obtained before transplantation from donor or recipient. The sequenced sample was unstimulated CD4+ T cells sorted from spleen or lymph node cells, obtained before transplant. The receptors were gathered from a human donor who was the organ donor for an intestinal transplant.

This rearrangement joins TRBV9 to TRBJ1-3; 10 bases match TRBD1. Germline values: CDR1 SGDLS, CDR2 YYNGEE. The junction had 11 bases not matched to a gene; V was cut back by 4 bases and J by 4 bases. This CDR3 region has 17 residues. CDR3 coding DNA: TGTGCCAGCAGCCCCCGGTCGGGACAGGGGAAAGGAAACACCATATATTTT. Residues: CASSPRSGQGKGNTIYF.

The chain uses TRBV27 and TRBJ2-2; TRBD2 might be the D (6 bases). Germline lookup yields CDR1 MNHEY and CDR2 SMNVEV (reference sequence). CDR3 size: 15 residues. Trimming shortened V by 7 bases and J by 4 bases, and 16 bases separated the two germline ends. The chain's CDR3 is CASTKYSGITGELFF. The CDR3 nucleotides are TGTGCCAGCACGAAATATAGCGGCATCACCGGGGAGCTGTTTTTT.

The chain carries TRBV28 and TRBJ2-2; 7 positions agree with TRBD1. The germline gives CDR1 MDHEN, CDR2 SYDVKM. Trimming cost V 2 bases and J 7 bases; bases outside gene matches: 1. The CDR3 is 13 amino acids. CDR3: CASSLGTVGELFF. CDR3 sequence (DNA): TGTGCCAGCAGTTTAGGGACAGTCGGGGAGCTGTTTTTT.

This clone was observed once. V and J are TRBV29-1 and TRBJ2-7; 9 bases agree with TRBD2. V was clipped by 4 bases and J by 2 bases; unmatched bases: 3. Germline CDR1 and CDR2: SQVTM and ANQGSEA. The CDR3 length is 13 residues. Here the CDR3 DNA reads TGCAGCGTTGGGACTAGCGTTACCTACGAGCAGTACTTC. It yields the protein CSVGTSVTYEQYF.

The chain is built from TRBV10-3 and TRBJ2-1, with D possibly matching TRBD1 (5 bases). This CDR3 comprises 12 residues. The germline CDR1 and CDR2 sequences are ENHRY and SYGVKD. With 10 bases removed from V and 7 bases from J, the gap between germline ends came to 14 bases. The CDR3 reads CATLGQGNEQFF. The CDR3, as DNA: TGTGCCACCTTGGGGCAGGGTAATGAGCAGTTCTTC.

The chain uses TRBV28 and TRBJ2-7; TRBD1 agrees at 7 bases. This CDR3 region has 15 residues. V trimming: 6 bases; J trimming: 0 bases; junction bases outside the gene matches: 8. Per the germline V gene, CDR1 is MDHEN and CDR2 is SYDVKM. The DNA for the CDR3 is TGTGCCAGCAGCCGAGGGACAGCTCACTCCTACGAGCAGTACTTC. Translating it yields CASSRGTAHSYEQYF. Drawing the rest from reference TRBV28 and TRBJ2-7, the complete variable domain is DVKVTQSSRYLVKRTGEKVFLECVQDMDHENMFWYRQDPGLGLRLIYFSYDVKMKEKGDIPEGYSVSREKKERFSLILESASTNQTSMYLCASSRGTAHSYEQYFGPGTRLTVT.

V usage is TRBV5-1 and J usage is TRBJ1-2; 10 positions agree with TRBD1. The length of the CDR3 is 15 residues. Looked up from germline, CDR1 is SGHRS and CDR2 is YFSETQ. Trimming removed 0 bases from V and 8 bases from J; junction bases left unmatched: 7. This CDR3 is CASSLEGTGVGGYTF. DNA for the CDR3: TGCGCCAGCAGCTTGGAAGGGACAGGGGTTGGGGGCTACACCTTC.

CDR3 sequence: CASSLPGQGFGEQYF. The CDR3 bases are TGTGCCAGCAGCCTACCGGGACAGGGGTTTGGGGAGCAGTACTTC. The chain is built from TRBV7-9 and TRBJ2-7; TRBD1 matches 10 bases. The J segment lost 7 bases and the V segment lost 5 bases, leaving 11 bases of the junction unmatched. Germline V gene lookup returns CDR1 SEHNR and CDR2 FQNEAQ (reference sequence). This CDR3 has 15 amino acids.

This clone was recorded only once. The chain has TRBV2 and TRBJ2-3; 8 nucleotides line up with TRBD1. Germline V gene sequence: CDR1 SNHLY, CDR2 FYNNEI. V dropped 9 bases and J dropped 4; count of bases not matched to a gene: 9. The CDR3 sequence is 14 residues long. For the CDR3, the DNA is TGTGCCAGGGCGGGGTCAGGGGGCGCAGATACGCAGTATTTT. It encodes CARAGSGGADTQYF.

The chain combines TRBV2 with TRBJ2-3; tentative D call: TRBD1 (5 bases). V was shortened by 5 bases and J by 2 bases, with 11 bases between the two germline ends. CDR3 length: 14 residues. In germline, CDR1 is SNHLY, CDR2 FYNNEI. The CDR3 nucleotides read TGTGCCAGCAGTAGTCAGGGTACCACAGATACGCAGTATTTT. This sequence encodes CASSSQGTTDTQYF.

This chain joins TRBV28 and TRBJ1-4, with D tentatively TRBD1 (5 bases). Germline-derived CDR1 and CDR2 are MDHEN and SYDVKM. Trimming left V 3 bases short and J 8 bases short, with 16 bases between. The CDR3 has 15 residues. CDR3 in DNA: TGTGCCAGCAGTTTTGGTGACGGACATTACGAAAAACTGTTTTTT. Its translation: CASSFGDGHYEKLFF. Full variable domain (outside the CDR3, taken from reference TRBV28 and TRBJ1-4): DVKVTQSSRYLVKRTGEKVFLECVQDMDHENMFWYRQDPGLGLRLIYFSYDVKMKEKGDIPEGYSVSREKKERFSLILESASTNQTSMYLCASSFGDGHYEKLFFGSGTQLSVL.

The chain has TRBV10-1 and TRBJ1-1, with 11 bases matching TRBD1. Germline trimming cut 5 bases from V and 2 bases from J; bases unmatched to any gene: 7. This CDR3 comprises 16 residues. CDR1 and CDR2 (germline): WNHNN, SYGVQD (reference sequence). CDR3 DNA sequence: TGCGCCAGCAGTAGGACAGGGGGCCCCCGAAACACTGAAGCTTTCTTT. Protein product: CASSRTGGPRNTEAFF.

This sequence joins TRBV7-3 and TRBJ2-3; D is possibly TRBD2 (6 bases). Germline CDR1 is SGHTA and CDR2 is FQGTGA. V was trimmed by 5 bases and J by 1 base, leaving 13 bases between them. This CDR3 region has 15 residues. The CDR3 here is CASSRRGAGTDTQYF. The CDR3, as DNA: TGTGCCAGCAGCCGGAGGGGCGCTGGCACAGATACGCAGTATTTT.

CDR3 sequence reads: CASSLSWVAGYTGELFF. CDR3 nucleotide sequence: TGTGCCAGCAGTTTATCCTGGGTAGCGGGATACACCGGGGAGCTGTTTTTT. The V and J genes are TRBV28 and TRBJ2-2; 8 bases fit TRBD2. From germline, CDR1 is MDHEN and CDR2 SYDVKM. J was trimmed by 3 bases and V by 1 base; bases with no gene match: 7. The CDR3 has 17 amino acids.

The gene calls are TRBV29-1 and TRBJ2-3, with 9 bases that match TRBD1. Germline CDR1 and CDR2: SQVTM and ANQGSEA. The V gene end was trimmed by 3 bases and the J gene end by 5 bases; junction bases not matched to a gene: 6. The length of the CDR3 is 14 residues. The CDR3 DNA reads as TGCAGCGTTGACCGGGACAGGGCCGAAGATACGCAGTATTTT. This encodes CSVDRDRAEDTQYF.

V and J are TRBV7-6 and TRBJ2-1; D is possibly TRBD2 (6 bases). V gave up 5 bases and J gave up 4 bases, with 18 bases separating them. The CDR3 extends over 16 amino acids. CDR1 is SGHVS, CDR2 FNYEAQ, per germline. CDR3 sequence reads: CASSGVLRGAYNEQFF. The CDR3 coding sequence is TGTGCCAGCAGCGGAGTCCTGCGCGGGGCTTACAATGAGCAGTTCTTC.

The chain uses TRBV11-1 and TRBJ2-7; no definite D call. The CDR3 spans 12 residues. The germline V gene has CDR1 SGHAT and CDR2 FQDESV (reference sequence). V was trimmed by 4 bases and J by 6 bases, leaving 10 bases between them. The CDR3 spells CASSSTSGEQYF. DNA for the CDR3: TGTGCCAGCAGCTCGACCTCGGGCGAGCAGTACTTC.

The rearrangement uses TRBV7-2 and TRBJ1-5, with D perhaps matching TRBD1 (5 bases). Germline CDR1 and CDR2: SGHTA and FQGNSA. The length of the CDR3 is 15 residues. Trimming pared 2 bases from V and 5 bases from J, leaving 13 bases between. CDR3 DNA: TGTGCCAGCAGCTTATTTCAGGGCGAAGATCAGCCCCAGCATTTT. As protein: CASSLFQGEDQPQHF.

CDR3 nucleotide sequence: TGCAGCGTGTCTGGACTAGCGGGAGGGGACGAGCAGTACTTC. Residues: CSVSGLAGGDEQYF. The rearrangement joins TRBV29-1 to TRBJ2-7, with TRBD2 matching 15 bases. The CDR3 extends over 14 amino acids. The germline V gene encodes CDR1 SQVTM and CDR2 ANQGSEA. V lost 6 bases, J lost 5 bases, and 5 bases stayed unmatched.

The chain carries TRBV18 and TRBJ2-1; tentatively, D is TRBD1 (6 bases). Looked up from germline, CDR1 is KGHSH and CDR2 is LQKENI. The CDR3 runs to 14 residues. V lost 3 bases and J lost 5, with 11 bases in between. This CDR3 reads CASSPGQLNNEQFF. CDR3 coding DNA: TGTGCCAGCTCACCGGGACAACTAAACAATGAGCAGTTCTTC.

V and J are TRBV5-6 and TRBJ1-4, with 7 bases identical to TRBD1. Germline CDR1 is SGHDT and CDR2 is YYEEEE. V shed 7 bases, J shed 2 bases, and the junction held 2 bases outside the gene matches. The CDR3 is made up of 13 amino acids. The CDR3 region is CASAGQTNEKLFF. Here the CDR3 DNA reads TGTGCCAGCGCGGGACAGACTAATGAAAAACTGTTTTTT.

This chain joins TRBV2 and TRBJ2-2, with 9 bases matching TRBD2. V gave up 5 bases and J gave up 1 base; unmatched junction bases: 5. CDR3 length: 16 residues. Germline V lookup: CDR1 SNHLY, CDR2 FYNNEI. CDR3 residues: CASSPRAGGNTGELFF. For the CDR3, the DNA is TGTGCCAGCAGTCCGAGAGCGGGAGGGAACACCGGGGAGCTGTTTTTT. The full variable domain, in which reference TRBV2 and TRBJ2-2 provide the parts outside the CDR3, is EPEVTQTPSHQVTQMGQEVILRCVPISNHLYFYWYRQILGQKVEFLVSFYNNEISEKSEIFDDQFSVERPDGSNFTLKIRSTKLEDSAMYFCASSPRAGGNTGELFFGEGSRLTVL.

This chain uses TRBV28 with TRBJ2-7, with D hard to call. V lost 3 bases to trimming and J lost 3 bases, with 9 bases between them. The germline gives CDR1 MDHEN, CDR2 SYDVKM. The CDR3 is 13 residues long. Here the CDR3 reads CASSFPPVYEQYF. In nucleotides, the CDR3 is TGTGCCAGCAGTTTTCCGCCAGTCTACGAGCAGTACTTC. The variable domain in full, with the rest retrieved from reference TRBV28 and TRBJ2-7, is DVKVTQSSRYLVKRTGEKVFLECVQDMDHENMFWYRQDPGLGLRLIYFSYDVKMKEKGDIPEGYSVSREKKERFSLILESASTNQTSMYLCASSFPPVYEQYFGPGTRLTVT.

This chain links TRBV11-2 with TRBJ1-1; D remains unclear. There are 13 residues in the CDR3. V was pared by 0 bases and J by 7 bases, with 9 bases between. In germline, CDR1 is SGHAT, CDR2 FQNNGV. The CDR3 is CASSLDRGSEAFF. For the CDR3, the DNA is TGTGCCAGCAGCTTAGATAGAGGGAGTGAAGCTTTCTTT.

This clone occurred once. CDR3 in amino acids: CASTPAGGPQETQYF. CDR3 coding DNA: TGTGCCAGCACCCCCGCGGGAGGCCCACAAGAGACCCAGTACTTC. This chain connects TRBV27 to TRBJ2-5, with 8 nucleotides matching TRBD2. The germline V gene encodes CDR1 MNHEY and CDR2 SMNVEV (reference sequence). The J segment lost 2 bases and the V segment lost 7 bases, leaving 9 bases of the junction unmatched. The CDR3 is 15 residues long.

The rearrangement joins TRBV6-6 to TRBJ2-3; TRBD2 is a possible D gene (7 bases). This CDR3 region has 13 residues. Germline CDR1 and CDR2: MNHNY and SVGAGI (reference sequence). Trimming pared 6 bases from V and 3 bases from J, leaving 10 bases between. The CDR3 bases are TGTGCCAGCAGGGGAGGGGGTACAGATACGCAGTATTTT. It translates to CASRGGGTDTQYF.

This clone was counted a single time. The chain employs TRBV30 and TRBJ2-2, with 7 bases fitting TRBD2. V was clipped by 3 bases and J by 5 bases; unmatched bases: 6. This CDR3 comprises 14 residues. In germline, CDR1 is GTSNPN, CDR2 SVGIG (reference sequence). The CDR3 DNA reads TGTGCCTGGAGGGCGGGAGACCTGACCGGGGAGCTGTTTTTT. This sequence encodes CAWRAGDLTGELFF.

This clone appeared once. V usage is TRBV4-1 and J usage is TRBJ1-1, with 7 bases that match TRBD1. With V trimmed by 0 bases and J by 10 bases, 11 bases remained unmatched. The germline gives CDR1 MGHRA, CDR2 YSYEKL. The CDR3 has 15 amino acids. DNA of the CDR3: TGCGCCAGCAGCCAAGAATTACAGGGGTCGGGTGGAGCTTTCTTT. Amino acid sequence: CASSQELQGSGGAFF.

This clone was detected a few times. The gene calls are TRBV5-1 and TRBJ1-5; unclear D gene. Germline V CDR1 and CDR2: SGHRS, YFSETQ. Trimming pared 0 bases from V and 6 bases from J, leaving 10 bases between. CDR3 length: 14 amino acids. CDR3 DNA: TGCGCCAGCAGCTTGGGGAGCGGTTCTCAGCCCCAGCATTTT. Translation: CASSLGSGSQPQHF.

The chain joins TRBV5-1 to TRBJ2-3; D perhaps matches TRBD2 (5 bases). In germline, CDR1 is SGHRS, CDR2 YFSETQ. V lost 0 bases, J lost 2 bases, and 10 bases lay in between. The CDR3 runs to 15 residues. CDR3 DNA sequence: TGCGCCAGCAGCTTGGGAGCGGTAACCACAGATACGCAGTATTTT. This sequence encodes CASSLGAVTTDTQYF.

The chain recombines TRBV10-3 with TRBJ1-2; TRBD1 aligns across 11 bases. Per the germline V gene, CDR1 is ENHRY and CDR2 is SYGVKD. The CDR3 has 14 amino acids. With 6 bases clipped from V and 7 bases from J, the junction kept 7 bases outside the gene matches. The CDR3 region is CAISIGTGGVGYTF. The CDR3 DNA is TGTGCCATCAGCATCGGGACAGGGGGTGTTGGCTACACCTTC.

The chain employs TRBV29-1 and TRBJ2-1; 9 nucleotides align to TRBD2. V dropped 4 bases and J dropped 9; count of bases not matched to a gene: 4. The CDR3 loop spans 12 amino acids. Germline CDR1 is SQVTM and CDR2 is ANQGSEA. CDR3 nucleotides: TGCAGCGTTGCAGCGGGAGGTCTTGAGCAGTTCTTC. Its translation: CSVAAGGLEQFF.